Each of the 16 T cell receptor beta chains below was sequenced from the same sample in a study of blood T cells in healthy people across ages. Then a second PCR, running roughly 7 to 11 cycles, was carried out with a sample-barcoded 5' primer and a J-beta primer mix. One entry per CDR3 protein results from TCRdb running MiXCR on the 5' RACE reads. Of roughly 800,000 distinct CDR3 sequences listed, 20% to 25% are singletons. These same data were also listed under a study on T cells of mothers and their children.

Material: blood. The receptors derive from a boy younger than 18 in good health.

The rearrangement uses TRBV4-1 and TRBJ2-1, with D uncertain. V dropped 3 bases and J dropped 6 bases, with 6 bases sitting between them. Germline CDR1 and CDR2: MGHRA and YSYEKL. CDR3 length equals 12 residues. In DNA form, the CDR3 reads TGCGCCAGCAGCCACCGAAGCAATGAGCAGTTCTTC. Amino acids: CASSHRSNEQFF.

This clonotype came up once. The CDR3 protein is CASRPGLAGGTGELFF. In DNA, the CDR3 is TGTGCCAGCAGACCAGGACTAGCGGGAGGCACCGGGGAGCTGTTTTTT. The chain has TRBV7-2 and TRBJ2-2; 14 bases line up with TRBD2. The CDR3 has 16 amino acids. Trimming at V came to 6 bases and at J to 4 bases, leaving 4 bases not matched to a gene. Germline loops: CDR1 SGHTA, CDR2 FQGNSA.

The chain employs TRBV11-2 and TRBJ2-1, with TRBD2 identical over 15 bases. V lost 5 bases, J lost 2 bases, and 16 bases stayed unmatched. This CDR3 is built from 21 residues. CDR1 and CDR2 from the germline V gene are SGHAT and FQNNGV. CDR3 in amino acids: CASSPKSGLGLAGGTYNEQFF. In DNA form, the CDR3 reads TGTGCCAGCAGCCCAAAATCGGGGTTGGGACTAGCGGGAGGAACCTACAATGAGCAGTTCTTC. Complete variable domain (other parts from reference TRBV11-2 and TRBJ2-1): EAGVAQSPRYKIIEKRQSVAFWCNPISGHATLYWYQQILGQGPKLLIQFQNNGVVDDSQLPKDRFSAERLKGVDSTLKIQPAKLEDSAVYLCASSPKSGLGLAGGTYNEQFFGPGTRLTVL.

The CDR3 DNA is TGCGCCAGCAGCCAAGGCGTCGGGGAGAGGATGGATACGCAGTATTTT. Its protein is CASSQGVGERMDTQYF. The J gene is TRBJ2-3, the V gene TRBV4-3, with a possible D match to TRBD2 (5 bases). V lost 1 base and J 6 bases, leaving 17 bases between the germline ends. Germline V gives CDR1 LGHNA, CDR2 YSLEER. CDR3 length equals 16 residues.

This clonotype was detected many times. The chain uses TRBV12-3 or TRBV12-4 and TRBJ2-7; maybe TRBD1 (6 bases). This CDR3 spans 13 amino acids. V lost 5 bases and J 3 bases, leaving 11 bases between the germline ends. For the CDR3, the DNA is TGTGCCAGCAGTCCGGACAGATTCTACGAGCAGTACTTC. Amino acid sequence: CASSPDRFYEQYF.

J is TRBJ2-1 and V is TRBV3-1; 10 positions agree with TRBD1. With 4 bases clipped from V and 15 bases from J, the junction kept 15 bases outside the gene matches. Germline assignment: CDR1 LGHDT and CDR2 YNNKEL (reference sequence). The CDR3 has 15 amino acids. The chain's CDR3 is CASSPGLVGDRGPFF. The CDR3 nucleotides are TGTGCCAGCAGCCCGGGATTAGTGGGGGACAGGGGCCCGTTCTTC.

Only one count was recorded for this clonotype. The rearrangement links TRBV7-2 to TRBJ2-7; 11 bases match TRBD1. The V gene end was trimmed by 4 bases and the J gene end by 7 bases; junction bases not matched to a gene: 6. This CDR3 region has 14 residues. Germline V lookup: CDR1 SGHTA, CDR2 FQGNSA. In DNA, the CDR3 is TGTGCCAGCAGCTCGGACAGGGGGCCAGATGAGCAGTACTTC. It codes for CASSSDRGPDEQYF.

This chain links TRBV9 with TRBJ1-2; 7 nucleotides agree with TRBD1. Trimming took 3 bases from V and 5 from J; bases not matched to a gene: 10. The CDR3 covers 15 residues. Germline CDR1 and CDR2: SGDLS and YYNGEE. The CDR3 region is CASSAGGTDLYGYTF. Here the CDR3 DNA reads TGTGCCAGCAGCGCAGGGGGGACCGATCTTTATGGCTACACCTTC.

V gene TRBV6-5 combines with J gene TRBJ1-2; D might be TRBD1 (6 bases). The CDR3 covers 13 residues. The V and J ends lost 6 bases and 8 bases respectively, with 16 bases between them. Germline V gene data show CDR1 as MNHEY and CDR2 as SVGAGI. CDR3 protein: CASRNLGGGGYTF. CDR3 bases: TGTGCCAGCAGGAACCTGGGAGGGGGAGGCTACACCTTC.

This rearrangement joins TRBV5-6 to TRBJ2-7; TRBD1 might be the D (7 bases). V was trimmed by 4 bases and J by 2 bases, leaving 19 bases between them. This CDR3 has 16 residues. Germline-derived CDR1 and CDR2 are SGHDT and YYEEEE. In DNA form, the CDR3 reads TGTGCCAGCAGCGCATGGGCCGCGGGACAGACCTACGAGCAGTACTTC. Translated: CASSAWAAGQTYEQYF. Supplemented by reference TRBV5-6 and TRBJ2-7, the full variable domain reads DAGVTQSPTHLIKTRGQQVTLRCSPKSGHDTVSWYQQALGQGPQFIFQYYEEEERQRGNFPDRFSGHQFPNYSSELNVNALLLGDSALYLCASSAWAAGQTYEQYFGPGTRLTVT.

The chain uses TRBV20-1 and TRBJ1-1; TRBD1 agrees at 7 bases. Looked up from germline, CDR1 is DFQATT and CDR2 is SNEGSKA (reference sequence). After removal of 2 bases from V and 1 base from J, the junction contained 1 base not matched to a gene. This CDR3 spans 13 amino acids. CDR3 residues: CSARRGPNTEAFF. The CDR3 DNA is TGCAGTGCTAGAAGGGGGCCGAACACTGAAGCTTTCTTT.

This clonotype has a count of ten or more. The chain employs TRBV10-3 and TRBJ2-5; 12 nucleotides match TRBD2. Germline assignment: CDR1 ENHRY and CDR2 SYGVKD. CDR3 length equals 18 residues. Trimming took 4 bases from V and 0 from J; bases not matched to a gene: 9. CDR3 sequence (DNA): TGTGCCATCAGTGCCAGACTAGCGGGGGAGACCTACCAAGAGACCCAGTACTTC. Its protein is CAISARLAGETYQETQYF.

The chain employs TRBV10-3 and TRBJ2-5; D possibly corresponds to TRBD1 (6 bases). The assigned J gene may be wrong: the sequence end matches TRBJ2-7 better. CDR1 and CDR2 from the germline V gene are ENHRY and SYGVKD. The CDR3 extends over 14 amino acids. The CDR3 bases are TGTGCCATCAGTGGGACAGACAGCGCCTACGAGCAGTACTTC. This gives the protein CAISGTDSAYEQYF.

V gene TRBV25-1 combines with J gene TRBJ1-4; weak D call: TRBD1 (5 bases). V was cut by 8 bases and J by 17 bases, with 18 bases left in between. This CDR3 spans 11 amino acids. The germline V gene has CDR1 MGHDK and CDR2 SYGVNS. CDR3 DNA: TGTGCCAGCGAGCAAGAGGACAAACACTTTTTT. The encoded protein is CASEQEDKHFF.

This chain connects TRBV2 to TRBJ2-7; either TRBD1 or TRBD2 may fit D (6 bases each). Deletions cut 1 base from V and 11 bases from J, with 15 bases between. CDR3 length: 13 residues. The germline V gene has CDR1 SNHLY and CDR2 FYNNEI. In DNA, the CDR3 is TGTGCCAGCAGTGAAGAGGCCAGGGGCGGGAAGTACTTC. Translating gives CASSEEARGGKYF.

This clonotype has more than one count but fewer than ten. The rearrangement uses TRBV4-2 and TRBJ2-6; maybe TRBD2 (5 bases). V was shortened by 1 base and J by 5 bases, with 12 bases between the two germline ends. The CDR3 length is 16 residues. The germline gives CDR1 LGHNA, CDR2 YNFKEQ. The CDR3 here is CASSQVRAERANVLTF. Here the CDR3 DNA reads TGTGCCAGCAGCCAAGTGCGGGCCGAAAGGGCCAACGTCCTGACTTTC.